This entry lists 16 T cell receptor beta chains sequenced from one sample in a study of CD8+ T cells in alopecia areata. Treatment of the sample: oral pan-JAK inhibitor, 5-10 mg twice daily. Reverse transcribed after extraction, RNA yielded cDNA as the sequencing template. Here immunoSEQ multiplex PCR was the method, and the copy in TCRdb shows in-frame clones only, minus some. Altogether more than 95,000 clones are present, 61% being singletons, with the ten largest covering more than 5.5%. This specimen was CD4+ T cells sorted from blood, taken at week 4, from a patient treated with tofacitinib. All receptors come from a human donor with alopecia areata.

The sample holds many counts of this clone. The gene calls are TRBV5-4 and TRBJ1-6; 7 bases match TRBD1. Germline V gene lookup returns CDR1 SGHNT and CDR2 YYREEE (reference sequence). The CDR3 runs 16 residues. J lost 7 bases, V lost 4 bases, and 11 bases had no gene match. For the CDR3, the DNA is TGTGCCAGCAGCCAAAACGAAGGGACAGAAAATTCACCCCTCCACTTT. As protein: CASSQNEGTENSPLHF. Filled out from reference TRBV5-4 and TRBJ1-6, the complete variable domain reads ETGVTQSPTHLIKTRGQQVTLRCSSQSGHNTVSWYQQALGQGPQFIFQYYREEENGRGNFPPRFSGLQFPNYSSELNVNALELDDSALYLCASSQNEGTENSPLHFGNGTRLTVT.

This clone occurred a few times. The chain combines TRBV4-3 with TRBJ2-1; tentatively, D is TRBD1 or TRBD2 (5 bases each). Trimming shortened V by 1 base and J by 4 bases, and 14 bases separated the two germline ends. CDR1 LGHNA and CDR2 YSLEER come from the germline V gene. CDR3 length: 16 residues. In nucleotides, the CDR3 is TGCGCCAGCAGCCAAGTAGGGACGGACGGGTACAATGAGCAGTTCTTC. The encoded protein is CASSQVGTDGYNEQFF.

This CDR3 reads CASSPDSSGANVLTF. The CDR3, as DNA: TGTGCCAGCAGCCCCGACAGCTCTGGGGCCAACGTCCTGACTTTC. This chain joins TRBV2 and TRBJ2-6; possible D gene TRBD1, 5 bases. CDR1 is SNHLY, CDR2 FYNNEI, per germline. The CDR3 extends over 15 amino acids. Trimming stripped 6 bases from V and 0 bases from J, with 9 bases between.

The rearrangement uses TRBV6-6 and TRBJ1-6, with 10 bases lining up with TRBD1. There are 14 residues in the CDR3. The V gene end was trimmed by 5 bases and the J gene end by 9 bases; junction bases not matched to a gene: 4. Germline V gene sequence: CDR1 MNHNY, CDR2 SVGAGI (reference sequence). The CDR3 sequence: CASSQTGGRSPLHF. Here the CDR3 DNA reads TGTGCCAGCAGTCAGACAGGGGGCCGTTCACCCCTCCACTTT.

A few counts support this clone. The chain uses TRBV10-3 and TRBJ2-1; tentative D call: TRBD2 (6 bases). The germline V and J ends were trimmed by 5 bases and 2 bases, with 13 bases remaining between them. The CDR3 spans 15 residues. Germline CDR1 reads ENHRY; CDR2 reads SYGVKD. The chain's CDR3 is CAISTPLAAYNEQFF. The CDR3 region has the DNA TGTGCCATCAGTACCCCACTAGCCGCCTACAATGAGCAGTTCTTC.

The J gene is TRBJ2-2, the V gene TRBV9; D is perhaps TRBD2 (5 bases). Looked up from germline, CDR1 is SGDLS and CDR2 is YYNGEE. The CDR3 has 15 amino acids. Between the trimmed V and J ends, which lost 2 bases and 5 bases, there was a span of 13 bases. Written as DNA, the CDR3 is TGTGCCAGCAGCGTCTCTGCTAGCCCTACCGGGGAGCTGTTTTTT. Residues: CASSVSASPTGELFF.

The chain links TRBV4-1 to TRBJ2-5; TRBD1 aligns across 10 bases. The J segment lost 12 bases and the V segment lost 6 bases, leaving 13 bases of the junction unmatched. In germline, CDR1 is MGHRA, CDR2 YSYEKL. This CDR3 has 14 residues. This CDR3 is CASRRGTGEGLKYF. CDR3 DNA: TGCGCCAGCAGGCGCGGGACAGGGGAAGGACTGAAGTACTTC.

V is TRBV5-1 and J is TRBJ2-5; D remains unclear. CDR3 length: 13 residues. The germline V gene has CDR1 SGHRS and CDR2 YFSETQ. Trimming removed 3 bases at V and 1 base at J, with 7 bases between. The CDR3 reads CASSSYIQETQYF. CDR3 coding DNA: TGCGCCAGCAGCTCCTACATCCAAGAGACCCAGTACTTC.

This clone occurred once. The chain has TRBV9 and TRBJ1-2; unclear D gene. Per germline, CDR1 SGDLS and CDR2 YYNGEE. Trimming removed 0 bases at V and 0 bases at J, with 6 bases between. The CDR3 has 14 amino acids. The CDR3 bases are TGTGCCAGCAGCGTAGACCTAGCTAACTATGGCTACACCTTC. Amino acids: CASSVDLANYGYTF.

This clone turned up a few times. The rearrangement uses TRBV30 and TRBJ1-1; the D is unclear. CDR1 is GTSNPN, CDR2 SVGIG, per germline (reference sequence). V was trimmed by 4 bases and J by 4 bases, leaving 10 bases between them. This CDR3 region has 12 residues. The CDR3 bases are TGTGCCTGGAAGGGAGGGAGCACTGAAGCTTTCTTT. Translating gives CAWKGGSTEAFF.

The CDR3 is CASSLMQSSYEQYF. The CDR3 nucleotides are TGTGCCAGCAGCTTAATGCAGAGTTCCTACGAGCAGTACTTC. The rearrangement joins TRBV7-2 to TRBJ2-7, with D unclear. The CDR3 is made up of 14 amino acids. The germline gives CDR1 SGHTA, CDR2 FQGNSA. V lost 2 bases to trimming and J lost 1 base, with 9 bases between them.

The CDR3 bases are TGCAGCGTAGAAAGCAGCTCCTACAATGAGCAGTTCTTC. Its translation: CSVESSSYNEQFF. The genes are TRBV29-1 and TRBJ2-1, with D hard to call. Germline V gene lookup returns CDR1 SQVTM and CDR2 ANQGSEA. V lost 6 bases and J 0 bases, leaving 9 bases between the germline ends. This CDR3 has 13 residues.

This clone turned up a few times. The chain couples TRBV4-2 to TRBJ1-2, with unresolved D. CDR1 is LGHNA and CDR2 is YNFKEQ in the germline V gene. Trimming cost V 2 bases and J 3 bases, with 13 bases left between them. This CDR3 has 15 residues. CDR3 sequence: CASSQREGIDYGYTF. The DNA for the CDR3 is TGTGCCAGCAGCCAAAGAGAAGGGATTGACTATGGCTACACCTTC.

The V call is TRBV10-3, the J call TRBJ2-1; tentatively, D is TRBD1 (5 bases). CDR3 length equals 16 residues. V was trimmed by 6 bases and J by 7 bases, leaving 22 bases between them. Germline CDR1 reads ENHRY; CDR2 reads SYGVKD. DNA for the CDR3: TGTGCCATCAGCCAGGACACAGCCCCGGCGGTGAATGAGCAGTTCTTC. This translates into CAISQDTAPAVNEQFF.

Regarding this clone: Other DNA sequences in this specimen translate into the identical CDR3. CDR3 region: CSVGRGPGNTIYF. The CDR3 nucleotides read TGCAGCGTTGGCAGGGGACCCGGAAACACCATATATTTT. The gene calls are TRBV29-1 and TRBJ1-3; weak D call: TRBD1 (6 bases). Germline lookup yields CDR1 SQVTM and CDR2 ANQGSEA. V lost 4 bases and J 4 bases, leaving 11 bases between the germline ends. The CDR3 length is 13 residues.

The chain uses TRBV9 and TRBJ2-3, with 9 bases that match TRBD2. J was trimmed by 2 bases and V by 1 base; bases with no gene match: 2. CDR3 length equals 15 residues. CDR1 and CDR2 (germline): SGDLS, YYNGEE. The DNA for the CDR3 is TGTGCCAGCAGCGTACTAGCGGGGTTCACAGATACGCAGTATTTT. Translating it yields CASSVLAGFTDTQYF.